Listed here are 31 T cell receptor beta chains from one sample, sequenced in a study of cytomegalovirus exposure and HLA in healthy donors. Sequencing used immunoSEQ multiplex PCR; TCRdb keeps in-frame clones, though not all of them. The sample lists around 180,000 clones; around four fifths were seen once. Sequences were obtained from PBMCs. The origin of the receptors is a man aged 18-30 years in good health and CMV-seropositive.

Comments on this clone: The sample carries other DNA sequences with the same CDR3. The chain joins TRBV5-1 to TRBJ2-5, with 14 bases matching TRBD2. Losses at the gene ends were 4 bases for V and 1 base for J; bases not matched to a gene: 3. This CDR3 is built from 16 residues. Germline V lookup: CDR1 SGHRS, CDR2 YFSETQ. The CDR3 sequence: CASSLGLAGGQETQYF. The CDR3 coding sequence is TGCGCCAGCAGCCTCGGACTAGCGGGAGGCCAAGAGACCCAGTACTTC. Supplemented by reference TRBV5-1 and TRBJ2-5, the full variable domain reads KAGVTQTPRYLIKTRGQQVTLSCSPISGHRSVSWYQQTPGQGLQFLFEYFSETQRNKGNFPGRFSGRQFSNSRSEMNVSTLELGDSALYLCASSLGLAGGQETQYFGPGTRLLVL.

V and J are TRBV5-4 and TRBJ2-5, with TRBD2 matching 9 bases. Unmatched junction bases numbered 5, after V lost 0 bases and J lost 5 bases. There are 15 residues in the CDR3. CDR1 is SGHNT and CDR2 is YYREEE in the germline V gene (reference sequence). The CDR3 region is CASSLVAGGGETQYF. The CDR3 coding sequence is TGTGCCAGCAGCTTGGTGGCGGGAGGGGGGGAGACCCAGTACTTC.

The rearrangement links TRBV28 to TRBJ1-2, with 7 bases that match TRBD1. The CDR3 runs 15 residues. The V gene end was trimmed by 6 bases and the J gene end by 6 bases; junction bases not matched to a gene: 13. Germline V lookup: CDR1 MDHEN, CDR2 SYDVKM. CDR3 nucleotide sequence: TGTGCCAGCAGCTCGGGACAGACCCCCTTAAATGGCTACACCTTC. Amino acids: CASSSGQTPLNGYTF.

V gene TRBV18 combines with J gene TRBJ2-7, with 10 bases matching TRBD1. The germline CDR1 and CDR2 sequences are KGHSH and LQKENI. CDR3 size: 16 residues. V dropped 2 bases and J dropped 2; count of bases not matched to a gene: 6. CDR3 bases: TGTGCCAGCTCACCAATTTCTGGACAGGGGGCCTACGAGCAGTACTTC. Translated, it gives CASSPISGQGAYEQYF.

V gene TRBV6-1 combines with J gene TRBJ1-3; 10 bases map to TRBD1. The CDR3 extends over 16 amino acids. Germline V gene lookup returns CDR1 MNHNS and CDR2 SASEGT. V shed 1 base, J shed 4 bases, and the junction held 4 bases outside the gene matches. The CDR3 DNA sequence: TGTGCCAGCAGTGAAGGACAGGGGGCGGGGGGAAACACCATATATTTT. Encoded protein: CASSEGQGAGGNTIYF.

The rearrangement joins TRBV27 to TRBJ2-2; the match to TRBD1 covers 7 bases. CDR1 and CDR2 (germline): MNHEY, SMNVEV (reference sequence). The CDR3 is 15 residues long. Unmatched junction bases numbered 7, after V lost 5 bases and J lost 4 bases. CDR3 in amino acids: CASSPQGDATGELFF. CDR3 DNA sequence: TGTGCCAGCAGTCCCCAGGGGGATGCCACCGGGGAGCTGTTTTTT.

The genes are TRBV11-2 and TRBJ2-3, with D maybe TRBD2 (6 bases). The CDR3 covers 14 residues. Trimming removed 6 bases from V and 2 bases from J, with 12 bases in between. Looked up from germline, CDR1 is SGHAT and CDR2 is FQNNGV. The CDR3 sequence is CASRIVRDTDTQYF. The CDR3 DNA is TGTGCCAGCAGAATCGTGCGGGACACAGATACGCAGTATTTT.

The chain carries TRBV28 and TRBJ2-2; TRBD2 might be the D (6 bases). The CDR3 loop spans 13 amino acids. The V gene's germline CDR1 is MDHEN and CDR2 SYDVKM. The V and J ends lost 8 bases and 9 bases respectively, with 16 bases between them. CDR3 sequence: CASGIGSRWELFF. DNA of the CDR3: TGTGCCAGCGGGATCGGGAGTCGGTGGGAGCTGTTTTTT.

This chain uses TRBV30 with TRBJ1-2; D ambiguous. There are 12 residues in the CDR3. Germline CDR1 and CDR2: GTSNPN and SVGIG (reference sequence). The ends were cut back, 3 bases at V and 8 bases at J, with 13 bases in the middle. CDR3 protein: CAWSWQSSGYTF. CDR3 sequence (DNA): TGTGCCTGGAGCTGGCAGTCATCAGGCTACACCTTC. The variable domain in full, completed from reference TRBV30 and TRBJ1-2, reads SQTIHQWPATLVQPVGSPLSLECTVEGTSNPNLYWYRQAAGRGLQLLFYSVGIGQISSEVPQNLSASRPQDRQFILSSKKLLLSDSGFYLCAWSWQSSGYTFGSGTRLTVV.

The chain joins TRBV30 to TRBJ2-1; D ambiguous. V was cut by 0 bases and J by 7 bases, with 4 bases left in between. The germline V gene has CDR1 GTSNPN and CDR2 SVGIG (reference sequence). CDR3 size: 11 residues. Here the CDR3 DNA reads TGTGCCTGGAGTGTTCGGAATGAGCAGTTCTTC. Amino acid sequence: CAWSVRNEQFF.

The chain couples TRBV18 to TRBJ2-5; 10 bases align to TRBD1. The CDR3 length is 15 residues. Germline assignment: CDR1 KGHSH and CDR2 LQKENI. The J segment lost 4 bases and the V segment lost 6 bases, leaving 8 bases of the junction unmatched. DNA for the CDR3: TGTGCCAGCTCGCAGGGGACAGGGGAAGGAGAGACCCAGTACTTC. Its translation: CASSQGTGEGETQYF. Based on the CDR3 plus reference TRBV18 and TRBJ2-5, the full variable domain is NAGVMQNPRHLVRRRGQEARLRCSPMKGHSHVYWYRQLPEEGLKFMVYLQKENIIDESGMPKERFSAEFPKEGPSILRIQQVVRGDSAAYFCASSQGTGEGETQYFGPGTRLLVL.

The V gene is TRBV27, the J gene TRBJ2-5; 7 bases fit TRBD2. This CDR3 region has 16 residues. In germline, CDR1 is MNHEY, CDR2 SMNVEV (reference sequence). J was trimmed by 5 bases and V by 5 bases; bases with no gene match: 14. CDR3 coding DNA: TGTGCCAGCAGTCCCTCCGAGGGGAGGGCCGGGGAGACCCAGTACTTC. Translated: CASSPSEGRAGETQYF.

This chain uses TRBV19 with TRBJ2-5, with D possibly matching TRBD1 (6 bases). The germline V gene encodes CDR1 LNHDA and CDR2 SQIVND (reference sequence). With 7 bases removed from V and 1 base from J, the gap between germline ends came to 13 bases. CDR3 length: 14 amino acids. CDR3 protein: CASTLDRSQETQYF. In DNA form, the CDR3 reads TGTGCCAGTACCTTGGACAGATCCCAAGAGACCCAGTACTTC.

The chain is built from TRBV9 and TRBJ2-1, with 8 nucleotides matching TRBD2. The ends lost 0 bases at V and 4 bases at J; junction bases unmatched: 6. Germline V gene sequence: CDR1 SGDLS, CDR2 YYNGEE. This CDR3 has 16 amino acids. Here the CDR3 DNA reads TGTGCCAGCAGCGTAGGGTCCAGCGGGAGATACAATGAGCAGTTCTTC. Its translation is CASSVGSSGRYNEQFF.

The chain uses TRBV15 and TRBJ2-5; 7 positions match TRBD1. The CDR3 is made up of 12 amino acids. V shed 8 bases, J shed 9 bases, and the junction held 9 bases outside the gene matches. Germline CDR1 and CDR2: LNHNV and YYDKDF (reference sequence). CDR3 region: CATADRPGAQYF. DNA of the CDR3: TGTGCCACCGCGGACAGGCCTGGGGCCCAGTACTTC.

This chain joins TRBV27 and TRBJ2-7; 8 bases fit TRBD2. After removal of 3 bases from V and 6 bases from J, the junction contained 10 bases not matched to a gene. The germline V gene encodes CDR1 MNHEY and CDR2 SMNVEV (reference sequence). This CDR3 is built from 15 residues. In nucleotides, the CDR3 is TGTGCCAGCAGTTTTTCAGCGGGAGCCTCGGGCGAGCAGTACTTC. Protein sequence: CASSFSAGASGEQYF.

This chain connects TRBV7-3 to TRBJ2-2; D gene ambiguous. Trimming shortened V by 2 bases and J by 6 bases, and 7 bases separated the two germline ends. Germline V gene lookup returns CDR1 SGHTA and CDR2 FQGTGA. CDR3 length: 13 amino acids. CDR3 DNA sequence: TGTGCCAGCAGCTTATTGGGCTCCGGGGAGCTGTTTTTT. Encoded protein: CASSLLGSGELFF. Together with reference TRBV7-3 and TRBJ2-2, the CDR3 gives the full variable domain: GAGVSQTPSNKVTEKGKYVELRCDPISGHTALYWYRQSLGQGPEFLIYFQGTGAADDSGLPNDRFFAVRPEGSVSTLKIQRTERGDSAVYLCASSLLGSGELFFGEGSRLTVL.

The chain couples TRBV7-3 to TRBJ2-1, with a possible D match to TRBD1 (6 bases). Germline CDR1 reads SGHTA; CDR2 reads FQGTGA. This CDR3 has 14 residues. The V end was cut by 5 bases, the J end by 8 bases, with 16 bases between. In nucleotides, the CDR3 is TGTGCCAGCAGCCAGGGGAACGGCGCCCATGAGCAGTTCTTC. Translated, it gives CASSQGNGAHEQFF.

The table lists this clone with many counts. CDR3 bases: TGTGCCAGCAGTTACTCGGGGACAGGGGGCTACGAGCAGTACTTC. Its protein product is CASSYSGTGGYEQYF. The V and J genes are TRBV6-6 and TRBJ2-7; TRBD1 agrees at 11 bases. Germline V gene lookup returns CDR1 MNHNY and CDR2 SVGAGI (reference sequence). The CDR3 runs to 15 residues. V was clipped by 0 bases and J by 3 bases; unmatched bases: 1.

This clone was detected a few times. Other DNA sequences in this specimen translate into the identical CDR3. The chain recombines TRBV4-2 with TRBJ2-7, with 7 bases matching TRBD2. In germline, CDR1 is LGHNA, CDR2 YNFKEQ. This CDR3 is built from 16 residues. After removal of 0 bases from V and 0 bases from J, the junction contained 5 bases not matched to a gene. The CDR3 protein is CASSQDLGGGSYEQYF. The CDR3 DNA sequence: TGTGCCAGCAGCCAAGACCTTGGGGGGGGCTCCTACGAGCAGTACTTC.

The chain carries TRBV27 and TRBJ2-7; 10 nucleotides match TRBD2. The CDR3 totals 15 residues. J gave up 7 bases and V 4 bases, and 10 bases lay outside the gene matches. Germline loops: CDR1 MNHEY, CDR2 SMNVEV (reference sequence). The CDR3 nucleotides read TGTGCCAGCAGTTCTGGATCGGGTAGCGGGAGGGAGCAGTACTTC. Its translation: CASSSGSGSGREQYF.

V is TRBV29-1 and J is TRBJ2-3; weak D call: TRBD1 (6 bases). Germline-derived CDR1 and CDR2 are SQVTM and ANQGSEA. This CDR3 is 15 amino acids long. With 2 bases removed from V and 0 bases from J, the gap between germline ends came to 12 bases. This CDR3 reads CSVEPGTTSTDTQYF. CDR3 bases: TGCAGCGTTGAACCCGGGACAACTAGCACAGATACGCAGTATTTT.

This chain connects TRBV7-2 to TRBJ1-2, with a tentative D call TRBD1 (6 bases). This CDR3 has 16 residues. The germline gives CDR1 SGHTA, CDR2 FQGNSA. Trimming cost V 2 bases and J 2 bases, with 15 bases left between them. The CDR3 loop reads CASSLRFDRRNYGYTF. CDR3 bases: TGTGCCAGCAGCTTACGTTTCGACAGGCGGAACTATGGCTACACCTTC.

The V call is TRBV19, the J call TRBJ2-6; D is possibly TRBD1 (6 bases). Trimming pared 7 bases from V and 1 base from J, leaving 14 bases between. Germline-derived CDR1 and CDR2 are LNHDA and SQIVND (reference sequence). There are 16 residues in the CDR3. CDR3 DNA sequence: TGTGCCAGTAAGGCAGGGGCACTTTCTGGGGCCAACGTCCTGACTTTC. Its translation is CASKAGALSGANVLTF.

CDR3 sequence (DNA): TGTGCCAGCAGCCAAGTCACACAGGGGGGGGACGAGCAGTACTTC. This encodes CASSQVTQGGDEQYF. The rearrangement uses TRBV4-2 and TRBJ2-7; possible D gene TRBD1, 8 bases. Per germline, CDR1 LGHNA and CDR2 YNFKEQ. The CDR3 is 15 residues long. Trimming pared 1 base from V and 5 bases from J, leaving 15 bases between.

In DNA, the CDR3 is TGCAGCGCCGCGGGGACCAAACGAGGGAGCACAGATACGCAGTATTTT. Translating it yields CSAAGTKRGSTDTQYF. The chain couples TRBV29-1 to TRBJ2-3, with TRBD2 as a possible D gene (6 bases). The V gene lost 7 bases and the J gene lost 0 bases, with 20 bases spanning the gap. Germline CDR1 and CDR2: SQVTM and ANQGSEA. The CDR3 totals 16 residues.

The chain employs TRBV7-3 and TRBJ1-1, with 9 bases identical to TRBD1. The ends lost 2 bases at V and 6 bases at J; junction bases unmatched: 7. Germline V lookup: CDR1 SGHTA, CDR2 FQGTGA. The CDR3 is 15 amino acids. The CDR3 is CASSLGTGKGSEAFF. CDR3 DNA: TGTGCCAGCAGCTTAGGGACAGGGAAGGGCTCTGAAGCTTTCTTT.

The V gene is TRBV19, the J gene TRBJ1-1; TRBD1 agrees at 9 bases. The ends lost 3 bases at V and 10 bases at J; junction bases unmatched: 3. The CDR3 covers 12 residues. Germline V gene sequence: CDR1 LNHDA, CDR2 SQIVND (reference sequence). CDR3: CASSMEQGAAFF. The CDR3 DNA sequence: TGTGCCAGTAGTATGGAACAGGGGGCAGCTTTCTTT.

The rearrangement joins TRBV6-1 to TRBJ1-5; 7 bases line up with TRBD1. The CDR3 has 15 residues. V dropped 6 bases and J dropped 4; count of bases not matched to a gene: 9. CDR1 and CDR2 from the germline V gene are MNHNS and SASEGT. The CDR3 spells CASRAGTEYNQPQHF. The CDR3 DNA reads TGTGCCAGCAGAGCTGGGACAGAGTATAATCAGCCCCAGCATTTT.

This clone was observed once. The chain carries TRBV5-1 and TRBJ2-3, with a tentative D call TRBD2 (5 bases). The germline V gene encodes CDR1 SGHRS and CDR2 YFSETQ. The length of the CDR3 is 15 residues. Between the trimmed V and J ends, which lost 3 bases and 4 bases, there was a span of 15 bases. The CDR3, as DNA: TGCGCCAGCAGCTCGGACTCAACGATCTCAGATACGCAGTATTTT. This translates into CASSSDSTISDTQYF.

The chain combines TRBV29-1 with TRBJ2-1; TRBD2 matches 13 bases. The CDR3 covers 13 residues. V lost 6 bases and J lost 6; bases outside the gene matches: 2. The germline gives CDR1 SQVTM, CDR2 ANQGSEA. CDR3 sequence: CSVGTSGINEQFF. CDR3 in DNA: TGCAGCGTGGGGACTAGCGGGATCAATGAGCAGTTCTTC.